One sample yielded the 27 T cell receptor beta chains listed below, sequenced in a study of T cells in Graves' hyperthyroidism and ophthalmopathy. It was RNA transcripts that yielded the amplified TCR beta CDR3 regions. The HTBI primer set served for first-round RT-PCR of the TCR CDR3. TCRdb recomputed calls from the multiplex PCR reads with MiXCR, one row per CDR3 protein. This sample has more than 350,000 distinct CDR3 sequences, with approximately 18% found just once. The sequencing sample was made of blood. All receptors come from a woman in her 30s with Graves' hyperthyroidism that later progressed to Graves' ophthalmopathy.

The chain employs TRBV11-2 and TRBJ2-2, with 8 bases fitting TRBD2. Germline CDR1 is SGHAT and CDR2 is FQNNGV. The V gene end was trimmed by 4 bases and the J gene end by 6 bases; junction bases not matched to a gene: 10. The CDR3 extends over 16 amino acids. The CDR3 is CASSSIAGTPPGELFF. As DNA, the CDR3 is TGTGCCAGCAGCTCGATAGCGGGAACCCCCCCCGGGGAGCTGTTTTTT.

This clonotype was seen ten or more times. The V and J genes are TRBV2 and TRBJ1-6, with 8 bases that match TRBD1. The J segment lost 9 bases and the V segment lost 2 bases, leaving 3 bases of the junction unmatched. Germline V gene data show CDR1 as SNHLY and CDR2 as FYNNEI. The CDR3 covers 14 residues. CDR3 amino acids: CASSETGGSSPLHF. The CDR3 nucleotides read TGTGCCAGCAGTGAAACAGGGGGTAGTTCACCCCTCCACTTT.

For this clonotype: Since a much larger clone is just one base distant, this may be a read error. The J gene is TRBJ2-1, the V gene TRBV27; D remains unclear. Germline V gene lookup returns CDR1 MNHEY and CDR2 SMNVEV (reference sequence). CDR3 size: 13 residues. The CDR3, as DNA: TGTGCCAGCAGTCTCCGAGGAACTTATGATCAGTTCTTC. The encoded protein is CASSLRGTYDQFF.

This clonotype was found a few times. The chain recombines TRBV7-9 with TRBJ1-3; D call uncertain. V was clipped by 5 bases and J by 7 bases, with 15 bases between them. The germline V gene has CDR1 SEHNR and CDR2 FQNEAQ (reference sequence). The CDR3 is 14 amino acids. CDR3 nucleotides: TGTGCCAGCAGCCCAGACAAGACCGGGAACACCATATATTTT. Amino acid sequence: CASSPDKTGNTIYF.

This clonotype was picked up a small number of times. This chain connects TRBV5-1 to TRBJ2-1; D gene uncertain. The CDR3 loop spans 13 amino acids. V lost 10 bases and J 5 bases, leaving 16 bases between the germline ends. In germline, CDR1 is SGHRS, CDR2 YFSETQ. CDR3 amino acids: CACSGPNDNEQFF. As DNA, the CDR3 is TGCGCCTGCTCGGGCCCAAACGACAATGAGCAGTTCTTC. Supplemented by reference TRBV5-1 and TRBJ2-1, the full variable domain reads KAGVTQTPRYLIKTRGQQVTLSCSPISGHRSVSWYQQTPGQGLQFLFEYFSETQRNKGNFPGRFSGRQFSNSRSEMNVSTLELGDSALYLCACSGPNDNEQFFGPGTRLTVL.

Only a few counts were recorded for this clonotype. This rearrangement joins TRBV6-6 to TRBJ2-5, with D possibly being TRBD1 (5 bases). This CDR3 is 15 amino acids long. Per the germline V gene, CDR1 is MNHNY and CDR2 is SVGAGI (reference sequence). Trimming removed 2 bases from V and 0 bases from J, with 10 bases in between. CDR3 sequence reads: CASSYDRANQETQYF. DNA of the CDR3: TGTGCCAGCAGTTACGACAGAGCAAACCAAGAGACCCAGTACTTC.

The sample holds a few counts of this clonotype. A read error is possible here, since a much larger clone lies one base away. The chain uses TRBV5-1 and TRBJ2-1; D might be TRBD1 (6 bases). CDR3 length: 14 amino acids. Per the germline V gene, CDR1 is SGHRS and CDR2 is YFSETQ. CDR3 protein: CASSLGRGYNEQLF. The DNA for the CDR3 is TGCGCCAGCAGCTTGGGCAGGGGCTACAATGAGCAGTTATTC.

This clonotype was picked up a small number of times. This rearrangement joins TRBV7-8 to TRBJ2-3; D not resolved. The CDR3 totals 17 residues. From germline, CDR1 is SGHVS and CDR2 FQNEAQ. Trimming left V 0 bases short and J 0 bases short, with 13 bases between. In DNA form, the CDR3 reads TGTGCCAGCAGCTTAGCGCCCCGGCGAATTAGCACAGATACGCAGTATTTT. This encodes CASSLAPRRISTDTQYF.

This clonotype came up many times. The chain has TRBV19 and TRBJ1-2, with D perhaps TRBD1 (5 bases). CDR1 is LNHDA, CDR2 SQIVND, per germline (reference sequence). CDR3 length equals 14 residues. V was pared by 9 bases and J by 2 bases, with 16 bases between. The CDR3 reads CASHDQGVNYGYTF. The CDR3 DNA follows: TGTGCCAGCCACGACCAGGGCGTCAACTATGGCTACACCTTC.

The table lists this clonotype with a few counts. The chain employs TRBV7-9 and TRBJ2-6; the D is unclear. With 5 bases removed from V and 0 bases from J, the gap between germline ends came to 14 bases. The CDR3 is made up of 17 amino acids. CDR1 and CDR2 (germline): SEHNR, FQNEAQ (reference sequence). CDR3 amino acids: CASSPGFSTSGANVLTF. The CDR3 DNA reads as TGTGCCAGCAGCCCGGGTTTTAGTACCTCTGGGGCCAACGTCCTGACTTTC. The variable domain in full, completed from reference TRBV7-9 and TRBJ2-6, reads DTGVSQNPRHKITKRGQNVTFRCDPISEHNRLYWYRQTLGQGPEFLTYFQNEAQLEKSRLLSDRFSAERPKGSFSTLEIQRTEQGDSAMYLCASSPGFSTSGANVLTFGAGSRLTVL.

About this clonotype: A much larger clone differs by one base, so this may be a read error. V usage is TRBV6-5 and J usage is TRBJ2-7; 7 bases fit TRBD2. Per the germline V gene, CDR1 is MNHEY and CDR2 is SVGAGI. The CDR3 is 15 residues long. The CDR3 bases are TGTGTCAGCAGTTACTCGTTTGAGTGGCGGGGGGAGCAGTACTTC. Amino acids: CVSSYSFEWRGEQYF.

This clonotype was counted between two and nine times. This chain links TRBV7-8 with TRBJ1-2; tentatively, D is TRBD1 (5 bases). Germline V gene lookup returns CDR1 SGHVS and CDR2 FQNEAQ. V was pared by 5 bases and J by 8 bases, with 24 bases between. The CDR3 runs 16 residues. CDR3 sequence: CASSPNPEGGVWGYTF. The CDR3 bases are TGTGCCAGCAGCCCAAATCCGGAGGGAGGGGTATGGGGCTACACCTTC.

The chain combines TRBV6-2 or TRBV6-3 with TRBJ2-7; weak D call: TRBD1 (6 bases). The V gene's germline CDR1 is MNHEY and CDR2 SVGEGT. Between the trimmed V and J ends, which lost 8 bases and 2 bases, there was a span of 13 bases. This CDR3 region has 13 residues. CDR3 nucleotide sequence: TGTGCCAGCTCATGGGACAAGACCTACGAGCAGTACTTC. Protein: CASSWDKTYEQYF.

This clonotype was seen only a few times. The rearrangement joins TRBV5-1 to TRBJ1-1; possibly TRBD1 for D (5 bases). The CDR3 is 14 residues long. Germline loops: CDR1 SGHRS, CDR2 YFSETQ. Trimming cost V 2 bases and J 6 bases, with 14 bases left between them. CDR3 in DNA: TGCGCCAGCAGCTTCACGGAACTCAGGGCTGAAGCTTTCTTT. As protein: CASSFTELRAEAFF.

The sample holds many counts of this clonotype. The chain has TRBV24-1 and TRBJ2-7; D might be TRBD2 (6 bases). The CDR3 runs 14 residues. V lost 4 bases to trimming and J lost 4 bases, with 13 bases between them. Germline CDR1 is KGHDR and CDR2 is SFDVKD. In nucleotides, the CDR3 is TGTGCCACCAGTGAAGGTCAGGGAGGTTACGAGCAGTACTTC. As protein: CATSEGQGGYEQYF.

This clonotype was counted between two and nine times. The V call is TRBV5-4, the J call TRBJ2-7; D is possibly TRBD1 (6 bases). CDR1 and CDR2 from the germline V gene are SGHNT and YYREEE (reference sequence). The length of the CDR3 is 16 residues. The V end lost 1 base, the J end lost 0 bases, and 14 bases lay between the germline ends. CDR3 sequence: CASSLNTGFISYEQYF. The CDR3 region has the DNA TGTGCCAGCAGCTTGAATACAGGGTTCATCTCCTACGAGCAGTACTTC.

This clonotype has just a few counts. The chain uses TRBV29-1 and TRBJ2-3, with D possibly being TRBD2 (5 bases). Trimming removed 5 bases at V and 2 bases at J, with 11 bases between. Germline loops: CDR1 SQVTM, CDR2 ANQGSEA. This CDR3 spans 13 amino acids. This CDR3 is CSVWTPDTDTQYF. The CDR3 DNA follows: TGCAGCGTTTGGACTCCCGACACAGATACGCAGTATTTT.

The V and J genes are TRBV29-1 and TRBJ2-5, with 8 bases lining up with TRBD2. CDR1 and CDR2 (germline): SQVTM, ANQGSEA. The J segment lost 3 bases and the V segment lost 7 bases, leaving 4 bases of the junction unmatched. The CDR3 totals 12 residues. The CDR3 sequence is CSAISGKETQYF. DNA of the CDR3: TGCAGCGCTATTAGCGGGAAAGAGACCCAGTACTTC.

This clonotype has ten or more counts. V gene TRBV6-5 combines with J gene TRBJ1-1; perhaps TRBD1 as D (5 bases). This CDR3 comprises 22 residues. V shed 2 bases and J shed 0 bases, with 31 bases lying between them. Germline CDR1 and CDR2: MNHEY and SVGAGI. The CDR3: CASSYLERPYGHNIYMNTEAFF. The CDR3 DNA sequence: TGTGCCAGCAGTTACCTCGAAAGGCCGTACGGACACAATATCTACATGAACACTGAAGCTTTCTTT.

Many counts were recorded for this clonotype. V usage is TRBV11-3 and J usage is TRBJ2-7; D possibly matches TRBD1 or TRBD2 (5 bases each). The ends were cut back, 1 base at V and 5 bases at J, with 15 bases in the middle. CDR1 SGHNT and CDR2 YENEEA come from the germline V gene. This CDR3 comprises 15 residues. CDR3 DNA sequence: TGTGCCAGCAGCTTAGGATCGGGGCTCGGCAACGAGCAGTACTTC. As protein: CASSLGSGLGNEQYF.

V and J are TRBV29-1 and TRBJ1-2; no clear D gene. V was clipped by 7 bases and J by 3 bases, with 12 bases between them. Germline-derived CDR1 and CDR2 are SQVTM and ANQGSEA. CDR3 length: 12 residues. As DNA, the CDR3 is TGCAGCGCTCGGACGGGAGACTATGGCTACACCTTC. Translated: CSARTGDYGYTF.

This clonotype was picked up many times. The V gene is TRBV11-2, the J gene TRBJ1-4; maybe TRBD1 (5 bases). The V gene's germline CDR1 is SGHAT and CDR2 FQNNGV. The CDR3 has 16 residues. Trimming took off 1 base at V and 7 bases at J, with 16 bases between the two ends. In DNA form, the CDR3 reads TGTGCCAGCAGCTTAGCTGGTGGGGGGATAGGTGAAAAACTGTTTTTT. Translating gives CASSLAGGGIGEKLFF.

This clonotype came up a few times. This chain connects TRBV20-1 to TRBJ1-6; tentatively, D is TRBD1 (6 bases). From germline, CDR1 is DFQATT and CDR2 SNEGSKA (reference sequence). There are 17 residues in the CDR3. V lost 0 bases and J 6 bases, leaving 18 bases between the germline ends. CDR3 in amino acids: CSARDQFSGGTNSPLHF. CDR3 DNA: TGCAGTGCTAGAGATCAGTTTTCGGGGGGCACTAATTCACCCCTCCACTTT.

Ten or more counts support this clonotype. The chain is built from TRBV12-3 or TRBV12-4 and TRBJ2-3, with 7 bases lining up with TRBD2. This CDR3 spans 20 amino acids. V trimming: 5 bases; J trimming: 0 bases; junction bases outside the gene matches: 20. The CDR3 is CASSPRSWGGFTSSTDTQYF. In DNA form, the CDR3 reads TGTGCCAGCAGTCCTCGTAGCTGGGGGGGGTTTACTTCTAGCACAGATACGCAGTATTTT.

This clonotype was seen many times. Here the CDR3 DNA reads TGCAGTGCTAGAGATTCACAGGGCTCGAATGAGCAGTTCTTC. It codes for CSARDSQGSNEQFF. The V and J genes are TRBV20-1 and TRBJ2-1; D possibly corresponds to TRBD1 (6 bases). Germline V gene data show CDR1 as DFQATT and CDR2 as SNEGSKA (reference sequence). V was pared by 0 bases and J by 7 bases, with 13 bases between. The CDR3 has 14 residues.

This clonotype was observed at least ten times. This sequence joins TRBV28 and TRBJ2-1; 7 bases fit TRBD2. V dropped 7 bases and J dropped 0; count of bases not matched to a gene: 9. CDR1 is MDHEN and CDR2 is SYDVKM in the germline V gene. The CDR3 has 16 residues. The CDR3 nucleotides read TGTGCCAGCACCACTAGCGAGTGGAGCTCCTACAATGAGCAGTTCTTC. Encoded protein: CASTTSEWSSYNEQFF.

This clonotype showed up just a few times. This chain links TRBV28 with TRBJ1-2; TRBD1 might be the D (5 bases). This CDR3 region has 15 residues. The germline V and J ends were trimmed by 5 bases and 5 bases, with 18 bases remaining between them. The germline gives CDR1 MDHEN, CDR2 SYDVKM. The chain's CDR3 is CASSQGQRASYGYTF. CDR3 in DNA: TGTGCCAGCAGTCAAGGACAACGGGCAAGTTATGGCTACACCTTC.